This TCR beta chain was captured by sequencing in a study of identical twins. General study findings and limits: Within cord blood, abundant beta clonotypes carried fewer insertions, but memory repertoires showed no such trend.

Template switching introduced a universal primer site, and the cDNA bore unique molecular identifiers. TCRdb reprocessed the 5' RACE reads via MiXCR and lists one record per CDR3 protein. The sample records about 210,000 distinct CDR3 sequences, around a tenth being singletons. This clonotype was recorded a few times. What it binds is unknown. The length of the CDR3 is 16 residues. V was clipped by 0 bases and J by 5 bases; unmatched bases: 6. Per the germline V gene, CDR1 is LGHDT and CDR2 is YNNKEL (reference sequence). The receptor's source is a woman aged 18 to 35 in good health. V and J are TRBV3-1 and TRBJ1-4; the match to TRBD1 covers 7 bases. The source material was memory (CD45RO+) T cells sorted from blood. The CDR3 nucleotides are TGTGCCAGCAGCCAAGACGCGACAGGGATGAATGAAAAACTGTTTTTT. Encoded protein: CASSQDATGMNEKLFF.